This is a list of T cell receptor beta chains from one sample in a study of Ad26.COV2.S vaccination and SARS-CoV-2 variants. Profiled with immunoSEQ multiplex PCR; TCRdb holds only in-frame clones, not every one. In the table there are hundreds of thousands of clones, 80% to 95% of which are singletons. Source: peripheral blood, taken in a trial of Ad26.COV2.S vaccine versus placebo. The receptors come from a person between 18 and 59 years old who received the Ad26.COV2.S COVID-19 vaccine or a placebo. Each CDR3 is given with its conserved first and last residue. Fields, in order: clone size, J gene, V gene, CDR3 length, D gene, CDR3 protein, CDR3 DNA. A D gene is named only where the DNA matches it firmly. Clone sizes are given selectively: once, few, many, or a class where the clone is expanded.

abundance: -; j_gene: TRBJ2-3; v_gene: TRBV7-8; len: 13; d_gene: -; CDR3aa: CASSLVVPNTQYF; CDR3nt: TGTGCCAGCAGCTTAGTTGTTCCGAATACGCAGTATTTT
abundance: -; j_gene: TRBJ2-7; v_gene: TRBV5-4; len: 13; d_gene: TRBD2; CDR3aa: CASTSGGVYEQYF; CDR3nt: TGTGCCAGCACCAGCGGGGGGGTCTACGAGCAGTACTTC
abundance: -; j_gene: TRBJ2-2; v_gene: TRBV7-9; len: 18; d_gene: -; CDR3aa: CASSLRFRPETLAGELFF; CDR3nt: TGTGCCAGCAGCTTAAGGTTCAGGCCCGAGACGTTGGCCGGGGAGCTGTTTTTT
abundance: once; j_gene: TRBJ2-3; v_gene: TRBV9; len: 15; d_gene: -; CDR3aa: CASSSPGRLTDTQYF; CDR3nt: TGTGCCAGCAGCTCGCCCGGGCGACTTACAGATACGCAGTATTTT
abundance: -; j_gene: TRBJ2-3; v_gene: TRBV7-9; len: 16; d_gene: TRBD2; CDR3aa: CASSFLAGGLTDTQYF; CDR3nt: TGTGCCAGCAGCTTCCTAGCGGGGGGACTCACAGATACGCAGTATTTT
abundance: few; j_gene: TRBJ1-4; v_gene: TRBV19; len: 14; d_gene: TRBD1; CDR3aa: CASKTTGGDEKLFF; CDR3nt: TGTGCCAGTAAAACGACAGGGGGCGACGAAAAACTGTTTTTT
abundance: -; j_gene: TRBJ1-6; v_gene: TRBV5-4; len: 15; d_gene: -; CDR3aa: CASSLDPGHNSPLHF; CDR3nt: TGTGCCAGCAGCTTGGACCCGGGACATAATTCACCCCTCCACTTT
abundance: -; j_gene: TRBJ1-6; v_gene: TRBV7-9; len: 13; d_gene: -; CDR3aa: CASSLDASSPLHF; CDR3nt: TGTGCCAGCAGCTTAGATGCCTCGTCACCCCTCCACTTT
abundance: -; j_gene: TRBJ2-7; v_gene: TRBV6-1; len: 14; d_gene: -; CDR3aa: CASSELQYSYEQYF; CDR3nt: TGTGCCAGCAGTGAATTGCAGTACTCCTACGAGCAGTACTTC
abundance: -; j_gene: TRBJ1-2; v_gene: TRBV5-1; len: 19; d_gene: -; CDR3aa: CASSLRVGLINSDPYGYTF; CDR3nt: TGCGCCAGCAGCTTGAGAGTCGGACTGATCAATTCAGACCCTTATGGCTACACCTTC
abundance: once; j_gene: TRBJ1-1; v_gene: TRBV27; len: 14; d_gene: -; CDR3aa: CASSLWRAGTEAFF; CDR3nt: TGTGCCAGCAGTTTATGGCGGGCCGGGACTGAAGCTTTCTTT
abundance: -; j_gene: TRBJ1-2; v_gene: TRBV3-1/TRBV3-2; len: 16; d_gene: -; CDR3aa: CASSQDSLRVMYGYTF; CDR3nt: TGTGCCAGCAGCCAAGACTCTCTCAGGGTGATGTATGGCTACACCTTC
abundance: -; j_gene: TRBJ1-2; v_gene: TRBV14; len: 17; d_gene: -; CDR3aa: CASSPQGISHPIGGYTF; CDR3nt: TGTGCCAGCAGCCCACAGGGCATTTCTCACCCCATAGGTGGCTACACCTTC
abundance: -; j_gene: TRBJ2-3; v_gene: TRBV7-2; len: 16; d_gene: -; CDR3aa: CASSSSGPYAANTQYF; CDR3nt: TGTGCCAGCAGCTCCTCCGGGCCCTACGCGGCTAATACGCAGTATTTT
abundance: -; j_gene: TRBJ2-2; v_gene: TRBV7-9; len: 13; d_gene: -; CDR3aa: CASSLTRSGELFF; CDR3nt: TGTGCCAGCAGCCTTACCAGATCCGGGGAGCTGTTTTTT
abundance: -; j_gene: TRBJ2-1; v_gene: TRBV10-1; len: 17; d_gene: TRBD2; CDR3aa: CASSEFSLAGGHNEQFF; CDR3nt: TGCGCCAGCAGTGAGTTCTCCCTAGCGGGGGGGCACAATGAGCAGTTCTTC
abundance: once; j_gene: TRBJ1-6; v_gene: TRBV28; len: 14; d_gene: -; CDR3aa: CASTLEGWDSPLHF; CDR3nt: TGTGCCAGCACCCTAGAAGGGTGGGATTCACCCCTCCACTTT
abundance: -; j_gene: TRBJ1-3; v_gene: TRBV10-3; len: 16; d_gene: -; CDR3aa: CAISRGLGDSGNTIYF; CDR3nt: TGTGCCATCAGTCGGGGACTTGGGGACTCTGGAAACACCATATATTTT
abundance: -; j_gene: TRBJ1-1; v_gene: TRBV6-5; len: 13; d_gene: -; CDR3aa: CASSITSNREAFF; CDR3nt: TGTGCCAGTAGTATAACGTCAAACAGAGAAGCTTTCTTT
abundance: once; j_gene: TRBJ2-1; v_gene: TRBV19; len: 16; d_gene: TRBD2; CDR3aa: CASSIDGGRDLNEQFF; CDR3nt: TGTGCCAGTAGTATTGACGGGGGGAGGGATTTAAATGAGCAGTTCTTC
abundance: -; j_gene: TRBJ2-3; v_gene: TRBV7-2; len: 16; d_gene: -; CDR3aa: CASSPSGGGFTNTQYF; CDR3nt: TGTGCCAGCAGCCCCTCAGGGGGGGGGTTCACAAATACGCAGTATTTT
abundance: -; j_gene: TRBJ1-2; v_gene: TRBV27; len: 14; d_gene: -; CDR3aa: CASSFVLGGNGYTF; CDR3nt: TGTGCCAGCAGTTTCGTCCTCGGGGGCAATGGCTACACCTTC
abundance: -; j_gene: TRBJ1-3; v_gene: TRBV7-9; len: 14; d_gene: -; CDR3aa: CASSTAGSGNTIYF; CDR3nt: TGTGCCAGCAGCACCGCGGGGTCTGGAAACACCATATATTTT
abundance: -; j_gene: TRBJ1-2; v_gene: TRBV7-9; len: 15; d_gene: -; CDR3aa: CASSPRQLANYGYTF; CDR3nt: TGTGCCAGCAGCCCAAGACAGTTAGCTAACTATGGCTACACCTTC
abundance: few; j_gene: TRBJ2-7; v_gene: TRBV5-4; len: 13; d_gene: -; CDR3aa: CASSFGSSYEQYF; CDR3nt: TGTGCCAGCAGCTTTGGGAGCTCCTACGAGCAGTACTTC
abundance: -; j_gene: TRBJ1-5; v_gene: TRBV7-2; len: 17; d_gene: -; CDR3aa: CASSLASQSFSNQPQHF; CDR3nt: TGTGCCAGCAGCTTAGCGAGCCAGAGTTTTAGCAATCAGCCCCAGCATTTT
abundance: once; j_gene: TRBJ1-2; v_gene: TRBV18; len: 12; d_gene: -; CDR3aa: CASSPQGLGYTF; CDR3nt: TGTGCCAGCTCACCACAGGGACTTGGCTACACCTTC
abundance: -; j_gene: TRBJ1-4; v_gene: TRBV4-3; len: 14; d_gene: -; CDR3aa: CASSQDKNRDKLFF; CDR3nt: TGCGCCAGCAGCCAGGACAAAAACAGGGATAAACTGTTTTTT
abundance: -; j_gene: TRBJ2-7; v_gene: TRBV4-3; len: 18; d_gene: TRBD2; CDR3aa: CASSQETDSGGYTYEQYF; CDR3nt: TGCGCCAGCAGCCAAGAAACGGATAGCGGGGGATATACCTACGAGCAGTACTTC
abundance: -; j_gene: TRBJ2-2; v_gene: TRBV7-2; len: 18; d_gene: -; CDR3aa: CASSSRGARGPGTGELFF; CDR3nt: TGTGCCAGCAGCTCTAGGGGGGCCCGGGGGCCGGGGACCGGGGAGCTGTTTTTT
abundance: -; j_gene: TRBJ2-5; v_gene: TRBV15; len: 16; d_gene: TRBD2; CDR3aa: CATSRESHSGVETQYF; CDR3nt: TGTGCCACCAGCAGAGAATCCCATAGCGGGGTGGAGACCCAGTACTTC
abundance: -; j_gene: TRBJ1-5; v_gene: TRBV5-6; len: 16; d_gene: -; CDR3aa: CASSLAGRRSNQPQHF; CDR3nt: TGTGCCAGCAGCTTGGCTGGCAGACGTAGCAATCAGCCCCAGCATTTT
abundance: once; j_gene: TRBJ1-6; v_gene: TRBV28; len: 16; d_gene: TRBD1; CDR3aa: CASRGDRRSYNSPLHF; CDR3nt: TGTGCCAGCAGGGGGGACAGGAGGTCCTATAATTCACCCCTCCACTTT
abundance: -; j_gene: TRBJ1-4; v_gene: TRBV27; len: 14; d_gene: -; CDR3aa: CASSPGTLGEKLFF; CDR3nt: TGTGCCAGCAGTCCGGGGACCCTGGGGGAAAAACTGTTTTTT